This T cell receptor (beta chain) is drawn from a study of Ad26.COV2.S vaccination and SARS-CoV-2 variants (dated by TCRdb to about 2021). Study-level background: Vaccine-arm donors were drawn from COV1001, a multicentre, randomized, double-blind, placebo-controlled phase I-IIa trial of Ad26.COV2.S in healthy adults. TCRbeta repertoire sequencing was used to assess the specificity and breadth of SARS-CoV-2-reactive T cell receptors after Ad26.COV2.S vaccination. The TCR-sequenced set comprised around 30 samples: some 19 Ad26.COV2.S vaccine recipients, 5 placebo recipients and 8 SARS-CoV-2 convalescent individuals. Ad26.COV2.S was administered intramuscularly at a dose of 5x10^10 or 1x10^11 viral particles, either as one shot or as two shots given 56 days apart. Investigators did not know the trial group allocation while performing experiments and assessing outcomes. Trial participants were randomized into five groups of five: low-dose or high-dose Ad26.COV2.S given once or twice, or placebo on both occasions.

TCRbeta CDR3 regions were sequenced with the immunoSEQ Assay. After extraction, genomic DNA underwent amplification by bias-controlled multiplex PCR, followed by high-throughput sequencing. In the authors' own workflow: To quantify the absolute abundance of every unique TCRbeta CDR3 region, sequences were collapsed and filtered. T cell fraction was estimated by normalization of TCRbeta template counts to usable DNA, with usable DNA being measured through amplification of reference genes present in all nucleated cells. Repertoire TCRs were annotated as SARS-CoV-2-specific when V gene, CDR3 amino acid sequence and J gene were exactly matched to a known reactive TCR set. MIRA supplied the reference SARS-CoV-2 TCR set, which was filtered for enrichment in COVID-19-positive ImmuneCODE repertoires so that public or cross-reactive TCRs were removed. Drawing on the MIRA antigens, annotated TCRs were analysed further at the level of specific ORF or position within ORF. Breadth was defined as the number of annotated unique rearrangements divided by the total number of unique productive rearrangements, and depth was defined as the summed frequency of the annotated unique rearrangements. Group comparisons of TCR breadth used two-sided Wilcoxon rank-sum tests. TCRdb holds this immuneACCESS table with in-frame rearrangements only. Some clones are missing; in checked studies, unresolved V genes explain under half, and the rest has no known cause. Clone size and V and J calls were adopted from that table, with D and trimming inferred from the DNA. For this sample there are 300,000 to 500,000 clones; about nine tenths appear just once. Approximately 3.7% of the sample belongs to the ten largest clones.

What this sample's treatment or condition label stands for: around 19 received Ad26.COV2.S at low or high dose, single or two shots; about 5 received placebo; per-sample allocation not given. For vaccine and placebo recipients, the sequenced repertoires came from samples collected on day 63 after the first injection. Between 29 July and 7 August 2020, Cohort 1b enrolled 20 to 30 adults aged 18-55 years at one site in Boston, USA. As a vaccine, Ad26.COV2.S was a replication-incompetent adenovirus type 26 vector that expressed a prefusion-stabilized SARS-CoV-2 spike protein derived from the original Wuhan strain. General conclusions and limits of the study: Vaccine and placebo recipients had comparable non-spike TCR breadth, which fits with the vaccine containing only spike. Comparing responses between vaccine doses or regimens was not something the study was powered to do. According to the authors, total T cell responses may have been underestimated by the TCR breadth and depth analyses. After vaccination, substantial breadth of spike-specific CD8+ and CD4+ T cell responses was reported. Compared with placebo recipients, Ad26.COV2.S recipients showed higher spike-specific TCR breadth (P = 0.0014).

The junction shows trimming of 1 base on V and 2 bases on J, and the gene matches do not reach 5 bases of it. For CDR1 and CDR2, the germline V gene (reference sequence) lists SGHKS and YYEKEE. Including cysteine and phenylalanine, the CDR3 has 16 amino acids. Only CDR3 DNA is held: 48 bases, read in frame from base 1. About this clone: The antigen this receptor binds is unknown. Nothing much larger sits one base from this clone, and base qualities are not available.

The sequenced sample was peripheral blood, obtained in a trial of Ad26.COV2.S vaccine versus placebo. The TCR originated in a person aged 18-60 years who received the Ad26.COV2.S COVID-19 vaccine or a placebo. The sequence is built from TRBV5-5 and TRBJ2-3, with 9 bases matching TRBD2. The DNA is TGTGCCAGCAGCTTGAGGGCGGGGGGGATCACAGATACGCAGTATTTT. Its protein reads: CASSLRAGGITDTQYF.